This T cell receptor (beta chain) was documented in a study of T cells in Graves' hyperthyroidism and ophthalmopathy. Recently diagnosed hyperthyroidism of less than 2 months' duration affected patients aged 18 to 65. TCR beta CDR3 regions were amplified from RNA. TCR CDR3 underwent first-round RT-PCR with the HTBI primer set. TCRdb independently ran MiXCR on the multiplex PCR reads; one entry per CDR3 protein. The repertoire holds over 200,000 distinct CDR3 sequences, with less than 15% as singletons. This clonotype showed up many times. Trimming pared 5 bases from V and 6 bases from J, leaving 20 bases between. Germline values: CDR1 MDHEN, CDR2 SYDVKM. The CDR3 has 15 amino acids.

The rearrangement links TRBV28 to TRBJ2-7, with D possibly called TRBD1 or TRBD2 (7 bases each). The source is a middle-aged woman with Graves' hyperthyroidism that later progressed to Graves' ophthalmopathy. Sequences were obtained from blood. The CDR3 region has the DNA TGTGCCAGCAGTCTCAGAGGTCCCAGGGGGGGCGAGCAGTACTTC. It codes for CASSLRGPRGGEQYF.